One and the same sample provided the 7 T cell receptor beta chains below, sequenced in a study of T cell responses to AZD1222 COVID-19 vaccine. TCRdb's table, derived via immunoSEQ multiplex PCR, lists solely in-frame clones and lacks some. Of tens of thousands of clones detected, around 85% appear once; the ten largest clones hold about 3.5%. Specimen: peripheral blood, collected 28 days after the second AZD1222 dose. Receptors were obtained from an adult who received the AZD1222 COVID-19 vaccine.

The chain recombines TRBV19 with TRBJ1-4; 11 bases map to TRBD1. After removal of 6 bases from V and 8 bases from J, the junction contained 11 bases not matched to a gene. Germline V gives CDR1 LNHDA, CDR2 SQIVND (reference sequence). The CDR3 totals 16 residues. The CDR3 DNA is TGTGCCAGTAGCCCCAACGGACAGGGGGCGTCCGAAAAACTGTTTTTT. This encodes CASSPNGQGASEKLFF.

This clone was seen only once. The CDR3 nucleotides are TGTGCCAGCACTATACCCGGGACAGGGGGCAATGAGCAGTTCTTC. This translates into CASTIPGTGGNEQFF. This chain connects TRBV2 to TRBJ2-1; 11 nucleotides align to TRBD1. CDR3 size: 15 residues. Unmatched junction bases numbered 8, after V lost 7 bases and J lost 6 bases. Germline-derived CDR1 and CDR2 are SNHLY and FYNNEI.

This sequence joins TRBV27 and TRBJ1-6, with 8 bases identical to TRBD1. The CDR3 runs 18 residues. Losses at the gene ends were 5 bases for V and 6 bases for J; bases not matched to a gene: 15. The V gene's germline CDR1 is MNHEY and CDR2 SMNVEV (reference sequence). The CDR3 nucleotides are TGTGCCAGCAGTCTAAATCCGGGACAGGCCTACGTTAATTCACCCCTCCACTTT. It yields the protein CASSLNPGQAYVNSPLHF.

The V gene is TRBV19, the J gene TRBJ2-7; 9 positions match TRBD1. In germline, CDR1 is LNHDA, CDR2 SQIVND (reference sequence). The CDR3 is made up of 13 amino acids. V shed 8 bases, J shed 5 bases, and the junction held 7 bases outside the gene matches. The CDR3, as DNA: TGTGCCAGTGGTGGGACAGGGTCGGACGAGCAGTACTTC. Translated, it gives CASGGTGSDEQYF.

The rearrangement joins TRBV5-4 to TRBJ2-1, with 9 bases fitting TRBD1. The length of the CDR3 is 14 residues. Germline lookup yields CDR1 SGHNT and CDR2 YYREEE (reference sequence). The V and J ends lost 5 bases and 8 bases, in that order; junction bases with no gene match: 8. The CDR3 sequence is CASRAGTGIDEQFF. DNA of the CDR3: TGTGCCAGCAGGGCCGGGACAGGGATCGATGAGCAGTTCTTC.

In DNA, the CDR3 is TGTGCCAGCAGCGTAGACCCCTCCTACGAGCAGTACTTC. It yields the protein CASSVDPSYEQYF. The V call is TRBV9, the J call TRBJ2-7, with D unresolved. The ends were cut back, 0 bases at V and 0 bases at J, with 4 bases in the middle. Germline V CDR1 and CDR2: SGDLS, YYNGEE. The CDR3 covers 13 residues. Full variable domain (rest looked up from reference TRBV9 and TRBJ2-7): DSGVTQTPKHLITATGQRVTLRCSPRSGDLSVYWYQQSLDQGLQFLIQYYNGEERAKGNILERFSAQQFPDLHSELNLSSLELGDSALYFCASSVDPSYEQYFGPGTRLTVT.

V gene TRBV6-2 or TRBV6-3 combines with J gene TRBJ1-1; D uncertain. In germline, CDR1 is MNHEY, CDR2 SVGEGT. V was pared by 4 bases and J by 4 bases, with 16 bases between. The CDR3 contains 15 residues. CDR3 nucleotide sequence: TGTGCCAGCAGTTCCCAACAGACCTGGGGCACTGAAGCTTTCTTT. Encoded protein: CASSSQQTWGTEAFF.